These T cell receptor beta chains were read from a single sample in a study of response to subunit inactivated influenza vaccine. TCRdb itself ran the RT-PCR reads through MiXCR, one entry per CDR3 protein. The sample lists fewer than 250,000 distinct CDR3 sequences; 13% to 15% were seen once. The sequencing here drew on CD8+ T cells sorted from PBMCs, taken roughly 5 days after vaccination. These receptors originate from a man between 50 and 59 years old who received an inactivated influenza vaccine. Both conserved end residues are part of each CDR3. The D gene is left open where the match is weak. The size field is filled for only some rows; it gives once, few, many or a size class.

v_gene,abundance,j_gene,d_gene,CDR3aa,CDR3nt
TRBV12-3/TRBV12-4,-,TRBJ2-2,-,CASSFFSGELFF,TGTGCCAGCAGTTTCTTTTCCGGGGAGCTGTTTTTT
TRBV10-2,-,TRBJ2-5,-,CASGEMGGQETQYF,TGCGCCAGCGGAGAAATGGGCGGACAAGAGACCCAGTACTTC
TRBV20-1,-,TRBJ2-1,-,CSARPAVDNEQFF,TGCAGTGCTAGACCGGCCGTAGACAATGAGCAGTTCTTC
TRBV15,-,TRBJ2-2,-,CATSQWITGELFF,TGTGCCACCAGCCAATGGATCACCGGGGAGCTGTTTTTT
TRBV9,few,TRBJ2-3,TRBD1,CASSDSQGERDTQYF,TGTGCCAGCAGCGATTCACAGGGGGAGAGAGATACGCAGTATTTT
TRBV6-2/TRBV6-3,-,TRBJ2-7,TRBD2,CATFSPGLAAPYEQYF,TGTGCCACCTTTAGTCCGGGACTAGCGGCACCCTACGAGCAGTACTTC
TRBV7-2,-,TRBJ2-1,-,CASGSGGITQFF,TGTGCCAGCGGCTCTGGGGGGATCACCCAGTTCTTC
TRBV6-2/TRBV6-3,few,TRBJ2-2,-,CASSYSSLGPSNTGELFF,TGTGCCAGCAGTTACTCGTCCCTGGGACCCTCGAACACCGGGGAGCTGTTTTTT
TRBV28,few,TRBJ1-5,-,CASSFLSRYSNQPQHF,TGTGCCAGCAGTTTCCTCAGCCGATATAGCAATCAGCCCCAGCATTTT
TRBV12-3/TRBV12-4,few,TRBJ2-3,TRBD2,CASSLLFRVAGERVNTDTQYF,TGTGCCAGCAGTTTATTGTTTAGGGTCGCGGGGGAAAGGGTGAACACAGATACGCAGTATTTT
TRBV5-1,few,TRBJ2-7,-,CAKVGGHSYEQYF,TGCGCCAAGGTCGGGGGGCACTCCTACGAGCAGTACTTC
TRBV10-3,few,TRBJ2-3,-,CAISGVVGILTDTQYF,TGTGCCATCAGTGGAGTCGTGGGGATCCTCACAGATACGCAGTATTTT
TRBV29-1,few,TRBJ2-3,TRBD2,CSVLHSGRTDTQYF,TGCAGCGTTCTCCATAGCGGGAGGACAGATACGCAGTATTTT
TRBV7-9,few,TRBJ2-1,-,CASSLAGLAGVNEQFF,TGTGCCAGCAGCTTAGCCGGCCTAGCAGGGGTCAATGAGCAGTTCTTC
TRBV10-3,few,TRBJ2-7,TRBD1,CAISADRVYEQYF,TGTGCCATCAGCGCCGACAGGGTCTACGAGCAGTACTTC
TRBV4-1,few,TRBJ2-2,-,CASSQVGGGLADTGELFF,TGCGCCAGCAGCCAAGTAGGGGGGGGGCTTGCCGACACCGGGGAGCTGTTTTTT
TRBV25-1,-,TRBJ2-3,-,CASSELVTQYF,TGTGCCAGCAGTGAATTGGTTACGCAGTATTTT
TRBV7-2,-,TRBJ2-6,TRBD1,CASSLVPQGSGANVLTF,TGTGCCAGCAGCTTAGTCCCACAGGGGTCTGGGGCCAACGTCCTGACTTTC
TRBV30,-,TRBJ2-5,-,CAWSVLGSQETQYF,TGTGCCTGGAGTGTTCTGGGCAGCCAAGAGACCCAGTACTTC
TRBV12-3/TRBV12-4,-,TRBJ1-2,TRBD1,CASTRGVSNYGYTF,TGTGCCAGCACCAGGGGGGTTTCGAACTATGGCTACACCTTC
TRBV29-1,few,TRBJ2-1,TRBD1,CSVEEPLGQGGNYNEQFF,TGCAGCGTTGAAGAACCCTTGGGACAGGGGGGCAATTACAATGAGCAGTTCTTC
TRBV6-5,many,TRBJ2-7,TRBD1,CASSYSIPGQGFYEQYF,TGTGCCAGCAGTTACTCAATACCGGGACAGGGTTTCTACGAGCAGTACTTC
TRBV4-2,many,TRBJ2-1,-,CASSPDILGEQFF,TGTGCCAGCAGCCCGGACATTTTAGGTGAGCAGTTCTTC
TRBV2,few,TRBJ1-2,-,CASSDSPSTNYGYTF,TGTGCCAGCAGTGATTCCCCTTCCACAAACTATGGCTACACCTTC
TRBV12-3/TRBV12-4,many,TRBJ2-1,-,CASTLGREFPYSYNEQFF,TGTGCCAGCACCCTGGGGCGGGAATTCCCCTACTCCTACAATGAGCAGTTCTTC
TRBV29-1,-,TRBJ2-1,TRBD2,CSVEDPASGKGGDEQFF,TGCAGCGTTGAAGATCCGGCTAGCGGGAAGGGTGGGGATGAGCAGTTCTTC
TRBV27,many,TRBJ2-2,TRBD2,CASSPLAGASTGELFF,TGTGCCAGCAGCCCACTAGCGGGAGCAAGTACCGGGGAGCTGTTTTTT
TRBV6-2/TRBV6-3,-,TRBJ2-5,-,CASSPTRDGGETQYF,TGTGCCAGCAGCCCAACCCGGGACGGCGGGGAGACCCAGTACTTC
TRBV5-1,-,TRBJ2-3,-,CASKLRSADTQYF,TGCGCCAGCAAACTCCGGAGTGCTGATACGCAGTATTTT
TRBV7-9,-,TRBJ2-7,TRBD2,CASSLAGTSGFTYEQYF,TGTGCCAGCAGCTTAGCCGGGACTAGCGGCTTCACCTACGAGCAGTACTTC
TRBV6-5,few,TRBJ2-1,-,CASSYGFGVTTYNEQFF,TGTGCCAGCAGTTACGGATTTGGGGTAACCACCTACAATGAGCAGTTCTTC
TRBV20-1,-,TRBJ2-7,-,CSARVWGDSARFFYEQYF,TGCAGTGCTAGAGTCTGGGGCGACAGTGCCCGATTCTTCTACGAGCAGTACTTC
TRBV28,few,TRBJ2-3,TRBD1,CASSFQGVRGLNPQYF,TGTGCCAGCAGTTTCCAGGGAGTCAGGGGGCTTAATCCGCAGTATTTT
TRBV20-1,-,TRBJ2-1,TRBD2,CSAIPSGNEQFF,TGCAGTGCTATACCTAGCGGAAATGAGCAGTTCTTC
TRBV15,-,TRBJ2-3,-,CATSRRGAPTDTQYF,TGTGCCACCAGCAGACGAGGAGCCCCCACAGATACGCAGTATTTT
TRBV10-2,-,TRBJ2-1,TRBD2,CASSEVGTRGVEQFF,TGCGCCAGCAGTGAGGTTGGGACTAGGGGAGTTGAGCAGTTCTTC
TRBV12-3/TRBV12-4,medium-sized,TRBJ2-3,-,CASSLRQEITDTQYF,TGTGCCAGCAGTTTGAGACAGGAGATCACAGATACGCAGTATTTT
TRBV6-5,-,TRBJ2-7,TRBD1,CASSNLRDRGHSLYEQYF,TGTGCCAGCAGTAACCTACGGGACAGGGGGCACTCTCTTTACGAGCAGTACTTC
TRBV25-1,many,TRBJ1-1,-,CASSEGRGGYTEAFF,TGTGCCAGCAGTGAGGGCAGGGGAGGGTACACTGAAGCTTTCTTT
TRBV27,once,TRBJ2-3,TRBD2,CASSLRVREGTDTQYF,TGTGCCAGCAGTTTAAGAGTGCGGGAGGGCACAGATACGCAGTATTTT
TRBV28,few,TRBJ2-6,-,CASSPPPGTLSSSGANVLTF,TGTGCCAGCAGTCCCCCCCCGGGGACACTTAGTTCCTCTGGGGCCAACGTCCTGACTTTC
TRBV4-1,-,TRBJ2-7,TRBD2,CASSPPLAGVDEQYF,TGCGCCAGCAGCCCCCCACTAGCGGGAGTCGACGAGCAGTACTTC
TRBV7-2,few,TRBJ2-3,TRBD2,CASSFPGLAGADTQYF,TGTGCCAGCAGCTTTCCGGGACTAGCGGGAGCAGATACGCAGTATTTT
TRBV28,many,TRBJ2-7,-,CASQEEKDEQYF,TGTGCCAGCCAAGAGGAAAAGGACGAGCAGTACTTC
TRBV2,-,TRBJ1-3,TRBD1,CASRGQGDSGNTIYF,TGTGCCAGCAGGGGACAGGGGGACTCTGGAAACACCATATATTTT